This TCR beta chain comes out of a study of cytomegalovirus exposure and HLA in healthy donors. Primers for the PCR totalled 60 Vbeta and 13 Jbeta. The assay was immunoSEQ multiplex PCR, and TCRdb's table has in-frame clones only and misses some. The sample records around 140,000 clones, approximately 80% being singletons. Everyone who donated was a healthy bone marrow donor. Germline loops: CDR1 SGHDT, CDR2 YYEEEE. V gave up 4 bases and J gave up 8 bases; unmatched junction bases: 9. The CDR3 contains 14 residues. V and J are TRBV5-6 and TRBJ1-2; 9 positions agree with TRBD1. This sequence was found in a female donor in good health and CMV-seronegative. Sample: PBMCs. The CDR3: CASSPPNRGRGYTF. CDR3 DNA: TGTGCCAGCAGCCCCCCTAACAGGGGGCGAGGCTACACCTTC. The full variable domain, with the rest looked up from reference TRBV5-6 and TRBJ1-2, is DAGVTQSPTHLIKTRGQQVTLRCSPKSGHDTVSWYQQALGQGPQFIFQYYEEEERQRGNFPDRFSGHQFPNYSSELNVNALLLGDSALYLCASSPPNRGRGYTFGSGTRLTVV.